These 17 T cell receptor beta chains originate from one sample sequenced in a study of cytomegalovirus exposure and HLA in healthy donors. PCR employed 60 Vbeta and 13 Jbeta primers. Data came from immunoSEQ multiplex PCR; TCRdb stores just in-frame clones and leaves some out. Seen here are under 110,000 clones, 70% to 80% observed once, and the top ten hold 0.6% to 1%. The sample consisted of PBMCs. All receptors derive from a boy aged 5-17 years in good health and CMV-seronegative.

The sample holds a few counts of this clone. J is TRBJ2-1 and V is TRBV9, with TRBD2 identical over 8 bases. The trim removed 2 bases at V and 9 bases at J, leaving 16 bases unmatched. Germline assignment: CDR1 SGDLS and CDR2 YYNGEE. This CDR3 is built from 17 residues. In nucleotides, the CDR3 is TGTGCCAGCAGCGTTACCGGACTAGCTCCAGGGGCTAGTGAGCAGTTCTTC. Its translation: CASSVTGLAPGASEQFF. The whole variable domain, remainder taken from reference TRBV9 and TRBJ2-1, is DSGVTQTPKHLITATGQRVTLRCSPRSGDLSVYWYQQSLDQGLQFLIQYYNGEERAKGNILERFSAQQFPDLHSELNLSSLELGDSALYFCASSVTGLAPGASEQFFGPGTRLTVL.

The chain employs TRBV6-1 and TRBJ1-2, with 12 bases matching TRBD1. Germline V gene lookup returns CDR1 MNHNS and CDR2 SASEGT. After removal of 5 bases from V and 6 bases from J, the junction contained 4 bases not matched to a gene. This CDR3 region has 14 residues. The CDR3 DNA reads TGTGCCAGCAGTTCGGGACAGGGGGCAGATGGCTACACCTTC. This translates into CASSSGQGADGYTF.

The chain uses TRBV4-3 and TRBJ2-3, with TRBD1 as a possible D gene (6 bases). This CDR3 is 18 amino acids long. V was clipped by 3 bases and J by 1 base, with 20 bases between them. Germline V gene lookup returns CDR1 LGHNA and CDR2 YSLEER. The CDR3 nucleotides read TGCGCCAGCAGCCAGGGTATCGGTGGGGGCGGCGGCACAGATACGCAGTATTTT. It yields the protein CASSQGIGGGGGTDTQYF.

This clone was seen a handful of times. The chain combines TRBV19 with TRBJ2-7, with D perhaps matching TRBD1 (7 bases). The CDR3 extends over 15 amino acids. The V and J ends lost 3 bases and 3 bases respectively, with 15 bases between them. Germline loops: CDR1 LNHDA, CDR2 SQIVND (reference sequence). This CDR3 is CASSIEAGGLYEQYF. Written as DNA, the CDR3 is TGTGCCAGTAGTATTGAAGCAGGGGGGCTCTACGAGCAGTACTTC.

The CDR3 reads CASKETGTSGTDTQYF. The CDR3 bases are TGTGCCAGCAAAGAGACCGGGACTAGCGGCACAGATACGCAGTATTTT. The chain has TRBV6-6 and TRBJ2-3, with 10 bases fitting TRBD2. Germline CDR1 is MNHNY and CDR2 is SVGAGI (reference sequence). The CDR3 is 16 residues long. Trimming took 7 bases from V and 1 from J; bases not matched to a gene: 8.

The chain recombines TRBV5-1 with TRBJ2-5, with TRBD2 matching over 14 bases. V lost 3 bases, J lost 5 bases, and 6 bases stayed unmatched. This CDR3 is built from 16 residues. The germline V gene encodes CDR1 SGHRS and CDR2 YFSETQ. The CDR3 loop is CASSWGGLAGEETQYF. For the CDR3, the DNA is TGCGCCAGCAGCTGGGGGGGACTAGCGGGAGAGGAGACCCAGTACTTC.

Written as DNA, the CDR3 is TGTGCCTGGAGCCTTGCGGGCGGCGGGAATCGAGATACGCAGTATTTT. Translated: CAWSLAGGGNRDTQYF. The chain links TRBV30 to TRBJ2-3, with D possibly TRBD2 on 6 matching bases. This CDR3 is 16 amino acids long. Deletions cut 3 bases from V and 5 bases from J, with 21 bases between. Germline V CDR1 and CDR2: GTSNPN, SVGIG (reference sequence).

The genes are TRBV7-8 and TRBJ1-3; 7 nucleotides align to TRBD1. The CDR3 is 17 amino acids. V lost 5 bases to trimming and J lost 4 bases; unmatched junction nucleotides: 14. The V gene's germline CDR1 is SGHVS and CDR2 FQNEAQ. CDR3 in amino acids: CASSPDTGTVLGNTIYF. The CDR3 DNA reads as TGTGCCAGCAGCCCAGACACCGGGACAGTTCTCGGAAACACCATATATTTT.

The chain employs TRBV5-6 and TRBJ1-2; 9 bases map to TRBD1. Germline trimming cut 3 bases from V and 3 bases from J; bases unmatched to any gene: 0. This CDR3 is built from 13 residues. Germline CDR1 SGHDT, CDR2 YYEEEE. The CDR3 region is CASSWDRDYGYTF. For the CDR3, the DNA is TGTGCCAGCAGCTGGGACAGGGACTATGGCTACACCTTC.

The count of this clone is one. The J gene is TRBJ1-4, the V gene TRBV5-4, with D unclear. V gave up 4 bases and J gave up 0 bases, with 10 bases separating them. Germline values: CDR1 SGHNT, CDR2 YYREEE (reference sequence). The CDR3 is 15 residues long. The CDR3 DNA is TGTGCCAGCAGCGCCCTCCCGGCAACTAATGAAAAACTGTTTTTT. This translates into CASSALPATNEKLFF.

The rearrangement links TRBV5-1 to TRBJ2-3, with 7 bases matching TRBD2. Unmatched junction bases numbered 4, after V lost 6 bases and J lost 0 bases. CDR3 length: 14 amino acids. From germline, CDR1 is SGHRS and CDR2 YFSETQ. The CDR3 loop is CASTSGSSTDTQYF. In DNA, the CDR3 is TGCGCCAGCACTAGCGGTAGTAGCACAGATACGCAGTATTTT.

The chain combines TRBV7-3 with TRBJ2-6; 9 bases match TRBD1. Germline V gives CDR1 SGHTA, CDR2 FQGTGA. There are 18 residues in the CDR3. With V trimmed by 2 bases and J by 0 bases, 5 bases remained unmatched. For the CDR3, the DNA is TGTGCCAGCAGCTTACCGGGACAGGGAGTCTCTGGGGCCAACGTCCTGACTTTC. Translating it yields CASSLPGQGVSGANVLTF.

V usage is TRBV4-3 and J usage is TRBJ2-5; no firm D call. CDR1 and CDR2 from the germline V gene are LGHNA and YSLEER. CDR3 size: 13 residues. V lost 4 bases, J lost 2 bases, and 8 bases lay in between. The chain's CDR3 is CASSRGIQETQYF. The DNA for the CDR3 is TGCGCCAGCAGCCGTGGCATACAAGAGACCCAGTACTTC.

This chain joins TRBV4-3 and TRBJ2-7, with 9 bases aligning to TRBD2. After removal of 0 bases from V and 4 bases from J, the junction contained 4 bases not matched to a gene. This CDR3 region has 15 residues. Germline assignment: CDR1 LGHNA and CDR2 YSLEER. The CDR3 reads CASSQEGSGRYEQYF. The CDR3 bases are TGCGCCAGCAGCCAAGAAGGTAGCGGGAGATACGAGCAGTACTTC.

The CDR3, as DNA: TGTGCCAGCAGCGTGGGACTAGTGGGGACGGAGACCCAGTACTTC. Translated, it gives CASSVGLVGTETQYF. The genes are TRBV9 and TRBJ2-5; TRBD2 matches at 8 bases. CDR3 length: 15 amino acids. Germline CDR1 SGDLS, CDR2 YYNGEE. J lost 5 bases, V lost 2 bases, and 8 bases had no gene match.

This chain joins TRBV4-3 and TRBJ1-1, with 10 bases matching TRBD1. The CDR3 length is 17 residues. V gave up 4 bases and J gave up 6 bases; unmatched junction bases: 14. Looked up from germline, CDR1 is LGHNA and CDR2 is YSLEER. CDR3 sequence reads: CASSPGTGEFLHSEAFF. In nucleotides, the CDR3 is TGCGCCAGCAGCCCCGGGACAGGGGAATTTTTGCATTCTGAAGCTTTCTTT.

As DNA, the CDR3 is TGCGCCAGCAGCCTCTTCACCGGGGAGCTGTTTTTT. Protein product: CASSLFTGELFF. This chain joins TRBV4-3 and TRBJ2-2; the D is unclear. V was shortened by 4 bases and J by 4 bases, with 4 bases between the two germline ends. Germline CDR1 is LGHNA and CDR2 is YSLEER. CDR3 length: 12 residues.